This entry lists 14 T cell receptor beta chains sequenced from one sample in a study of T cell clones after liver transplantation. Using immunoSEQ multiplex PCR, the repertoire was profiled, and TCRdb retains in-frame clones only, with some absent. The table lists 75,000 to 100,000 clones, 65% to 85% of them singletons, with approximately 0.47% in the top ten. The starting material was CD4+ T cells from blood, obtained approximately 3.5 years after liver transplant. The receptors derive from a human patient who received a liver transplant. These T cells may partly come from the graft donor.

The rearrangement joins TRBV5-4 to TRBJ2-2; 8 positions agree with TRBD1. Unmatched junction bases numbered 8, after V lost 4 bases and J lost 6 bases. Per germline, CDR1 SGHNT and CDR2 YYREEE (reference sequence). The CDR3 extends over 15 amino acids. CDR3 amino acids: CASSRGQGGPGELFF. The CDR3 DNA sequence: TGTGCCAGCAGCCGCGGACAGGGTGGTCCCGGGGAGCTGTTTTTT.

This rearrangement joins TRBV4-1 to TRBJ2-1, with TRBD2 matching over 7 bases. This CDR3 is built from 17 residues. The germline CDR1 and CDR2 sequences are MGHRA and YSYEKL. V was clipped by 9 bases and J by 3 bases; unmatched bases: 17. CDR3 coding DNA: TGCGCCAGTTCTGCGGCGAGGCTAGCGGTTAACTACAATGAGCAGTTCTTC. Its translation is CASSAARLAVNYNEQFF.

The chain joins TRBV5-1 to TRBJ2-5; no firm D call. Germline lookup yields CDR1 SGHRS and CDR2 YFSETQ. This CDR3 comprises 13 residues. The V end lost 4 bases, the J end lost 1 base, and 8 bases lay between the germline ends. In DNA, the CDR3 is TGCGCCAGCAGCGACACATCCCAAGAGACCCAGTACTTC. As protein: CASSDTSQETQYF.

This clone showed up just once. This chain joins TRBV19 and TRBJ1-5, with TRBD1 as a possible D gene (5 bases). Trimming cost V 3 bases and J 6 bases, with 15 bases left between them. The CDR3 is 15 residues long. The germline V gene encodes CDR1 LNHDA and CDR2 SQIVND (reference sequence). The CDR3, as DNA: TGTGCCAGTAGTATCGGGGCAGGGCGAAGTCAGCCCCAGCATTTT. Protein sequence: CASSIGAGRSQPQHF.

This rearrangement joins TRBV7-2 to TRBJ1-4; 8 nucleotides align to TRBD1. Trimming took 1 base from V and 3 from J; bases not matched to a gene: 1. Germline lookup yields CDR1 SGHTA and CDR2 FQGNSA. The CDR3 loop spans 15 amino acids. The DNA for the CDR3 is TGTGCCAGCAGCTTAGGGGACAGGTCTAATGAAAAACTGTTTTTT. Encoded protein: CASSLGDRSNEKLFF.

This clone has just a few counts. The rearrangement links TRBV19 to TRBJ1-2; a weak D match, TRBD1 (5 bases). Germline V gene sequence: CDR1 LNHDA, CDR2 SQIVND (reference sequence). Trimming pared 7 bases from V and 4 bases from J, leaving 16 bases between. The CDR3 sequence is 14 residues long. The CDR3 nucleotides are TGTGCCAGTACCCCCGAAGGGGCGGGCTATGGCTACACCTTC. Translated: CASTPEGAGYGYTF.

V and J are TRBV18 and TRBJ2-5, with no clear D. Per the germline V gene, CDR1 is KGHSH and CDR2 is LQKENI. The CDR3 has 12 residues. Trimming cost V 2 bases and J 5 bases, with 6 bases left between them. The CDR3 protein is CASSPSRETQYF. DNA of the CDR3: TGTGCCAGCTCACCAAGCCGGGAGACCCAGTACTTC.

The chain is built from TRBV28 and TRBJ2-4, with D perhaps assigned TRBD1 or TRBD2 (5 bases each). With 6 bases removed from V and 0 bases from J, the gap between germline ends came to 9 bases. The CDR3 has 14 residues. CDR1 and CDR2 from the germline V gene are MDHEN and SYDVKM. Here the CDR3 reads CASRGDLAKNIQYF. The DNA of the CDR3 is TGTGCCAGCAGGGGGGACCTAGCCAAAAACATTCAGTACTTC. The whole variable domain, remainder taken from reference TRBV28 and TRBJ2-4, is DVKVTQSSRYLVKRTGEKVFLECVQDMDHENMFWYRQDPGLGLRLIYFSYDVKMKEKGDIPEGYSVSREKKERFSLILESASTNQTSMYLCASRGDLAKNIQYFGAGTRLSVL.

The rearrangement links TRBV28 to TRBJ1-1; possibly TRBD1 for D (6 bases). Trimming stripped 9 bases from V and 0 bases from J, with 11 bases between. From germline, CDR1 is MDHEN and CDR2 SYDVKM. CDR3 size: 13 residues. CDR3 region: CASGTPMNTEAFF. The DNA for the CDR3 is TGTGCCAGTGGGACACCCATGAACACTGAAGCTTTCTTT.

The chain combines TRBV7-9 with TRBJ2-5, with a possible D match to TRBD1 (6 bases). This CDR3 region has 15 residues. Germline CDR1 SEHNR, CDR2 FQNEAQ (reference sequence). Trimming took off 5 bases at V and 2 bases at J, with 15 bases between the two ends. This CDR3 is CASSPGDTGQETQYF. The CDR3, as DNA: TGTGCCAGCAGCCCCGGAGATACAGGGCAAGAGACCCAGTACTTC.

V and J are TRBV27 and TRBJ2-3; TRBD2 matches 8 bases. Looked up from germline, CDR1 is MNHEY and CDR2 is SMNVEV (reference sequence). The CDR3 runs to 17 residues. V was pared by 0 bases and J by 4 bases, with 9 bases of the junction left unmatched. The DNA for the CDR3 is TGTGCCAGCAGTTTATCGCTAGCGGGTGGTAGGGCAGATACGCAGTATTTT. As protein: CASSLSLAGGRADTQYF.

The rearrangement links TRBV28 to TRBJ2-7; no clear D gene. Trimming cost V 6 bases and J 6 bases, with 9 bases left between them. This CDR3 is 11 amino acids long. Germline assignment: CDR1 MDHEN and CDR2 SYDVKM. CDR3 DNA: TGTGCCAGCAGACGGTTAAGCGAGCAGTACTTC. This sequence encodes CASRRLSEQYF.

The rearrangement links TRBV11-2 to TRBJ1-1; 11 nucleotides match TRBD1. Germline assignment: CDR1 SGHAT and CDR2 FQNNGV. After removal of 5 bases from V and 5 bases from J, the junction contained 1 base not matched to a gene. The length of the CDR3 is 13 residues. In DNA form, the CDR3 reads TGTGCCAGCAGCGGGGACAGGGGGACTGAAGCTTTCTTT. Translation: CASSGDRGTEAFF.

The V and J genes are TRBV7-2 and TRBJ2-3; either TRBD1 or TRBD2 may supply D (7 bases each). Deletions cut 2 bases from V and 3 bases from J, with 12 bases between. From germline, CDR1 is SGHTA and CDR2 FQGNSA. The CDR3 is 15 residues long. The CDR3 coding sequence is TGTGCCAGCAGCTTAATCAGGGGGGGAACAGATACGCAGTATTTT. It translates to CASSLIRGGTDTQYF.